This TCR beta chain was identified during a study of shared clonotypes between healthy human individuals. Study in general: Each donor's CD4 naive and CD4 memory cells filled three plates apiece, CD8 naive two, and CD8 memory one.

Original data processing: With immunoSEQ giving junction-only sequences and no quality scores, filtering differed. TCRdb's copy holds only in-frame clones and misses some; the assay was immunoSEQ multiplex PCR. The V and J calls and clone size come from that table; D and trimming were worked out from the DNA. The sample comprises around 2.1 million clones, around 93% of which are singletons, and about 1.8% rests with the top ten. Naive CD8 cells comprised CD45RO-negative, CCR7-positively selected cells, excluding terminally differentiated effector memory CD45RA+ cells. The donor cohort consisted entirely of Caucasian adults residing in Nashville, Tennessee. This clonotype originated in a man aged 18 to 29 in good health. Some clones in this sample may be carry-over from other donors' samples. Sequences were obtained from naive CD8+ T cells from PBMCs.

Written as DNA, the CDR3 is TGTGCCAGCAGTGACCGACTCGGGGGCGATCAGCCCCAGCATTTT. Translating gives CASSDRLGGDQPQHF. This rearrangement joins TRBV28 to TRBJ1-5; D perhaps matches TRBD1 (6 bases). Trimming cost V 5 bases and J 5 bases, with 16 bases left between them. The germline V gene has CDR1 MDHEN and CDR2 SYDVKM. This CDR3 contains 15 residues.